This T cell receptor (beta chain) was retrieved from a study of cytomegalovirus exposure and HLA in healthy donors. Turning to the study itself: Earlier findings included about 120 million unique TCR beta sequences obtained from 150 million to 200 million T cells. There were a few hundred genotyped donors. Of these, 81% fell in the genetic ancestry cluster associated with self-reported Caucasian donors.

Vbeta (60) and Jbeta (13) primers were used in the PCR. Measured with immunoSEQ multiplex PCR; TCRdb has only the in-frame clones, and not every one. The sample gives over 150,000 clones, roughly four fifths of which show up once; 2.5% to 3% is in the top ten. The J segment lost 5 bases and the V segment lost 4 bases, leaving 11 bases of the junction unmatched. The length of the CDR3 is 15 residues. Per germline, CDR1 SGHNT and CDR2 YYREEE (reference sequence). This clonotype originated in a woman aged 45 to 65 in good health and CMV-seropositive. The sequenced material came from PBMCs. The rearrangement links TRBV5-4 to TRBJ2-5; TRBD1 matches 7 bases. In DNA, the CDR3 is TGTGCCAGCAGCAACACCGGGACAGAGGGCGAGACCCAGTACTTC. This codes for CASSNTGTEGETQYF.